The 11 T cell receptor beta chains below all came from one sample that was sequenced in a study of cytomegalovirus exposure and HLA in healthy donors (dated by TCRdb to about 2017). Receptors were amplified or captured by the immunoSEQ multiplex PCR assay. A mixture of 60 forward primers for TCR Vbeta segments and 13 reverse primers for TCR Jbeta segments was used in the multiplex PCR. In TCRdb, the immuneACCESS table is reduced to in-frame sequences with V and J assigned. These tables do not hold every clone; where another copy was compared, an unresolved V gene accounts for under half, and the others remain unexplained. The sample includes 150,000 to 200,000 clones, with about 72% observed a single time. In total, the top ten clones hold 2% to 2.5% of the sample. The sequenced sample was PBMCs. Receptors originate from a human donor in good health.

The chain employs TRBV7-3 and TRBJ1-2; D remains ambiguous. The V gene lost 1 base and the J gene lost 3 bases, with 9 bases spanning the gap. The CDR3 spans 14 residues. The germline V gene encodes CDR1 SGHTA and CDR2 FQGTGA. Written as DNA, the CDR3 is TGTGCCAGCAGCTTAAATGGCGGGGACTATGGCTACACCTTC. It specifies CASSLNGGDYGYTF.

The chain joins TRBV9 to TRBJ1-6, with D perhaps matching TRBD1 (6 bases). Germline CDR1 SGDLS, CDR2 YYNGEE. This CDR3 has 15 amino acids. Deletions cut 6 bases from V and 1 base from J, with 11 bases between. CDR3 coding DNA: TGTGCCAGCAATACAGGGCGGTCCTATAATTCACCCCTCCACTTT. It codes for CASNTGRSYNSPLHF.

The chain combines TRBV30 with TRBJ2-7; possible D gene TRBD2, 5 bases. Trimming pared 0 bases from V and 3 bases from J, leaving 9 bases between. This CDR3 has 13 residues. The germline V gene has CDR1 GTSNPN and CDR2 SVGIG (reference sequence). CDR3 sequence: CAWSVLGFYEQYF. DNA for the CDR3: TGTGCCTGGAGTGTACTAGGGTTCTACGAGCAGTACTTC.

The CDR3 DNA sequence: TGTGCCAGCAGCGGCTCGGGACAGCAAGCTTTCTTT. Amino acids: CASSGSGQQAFF. J is TRBJ1-1 and V is TRBV14; 7 bases are a match to TRBD1. The trim removed 5 bases at V and 9 bases at J, leaving 6 bases unmatched. This CDR3 contains 12 residues. CDR1 is SGHDN and CDR2 is FVKESK in the germline V gene.

This chain links TRBV5-6 with TRBJ2-7, with 7 bases that match TRBD1. The junction had 7 bases not matched to a gene; V was cut back by 1 base and J by 6 bases. Germline lookup yields CDR1 SGHDT and CDR2 YYEEEE. The CDR3 runs 14 residues. For the CDR3, the DNA is TGTGCCAGCAGCTTGACAGGGGTCGTGGGCGAGCAGTACTTC. As protein: CASSLTGVVGEQYF.

CDR3 loop: CASSQGGRASADTDTQYF. CDR3 nucleotide sequence: TGCGCCAGCAGCCAAGGGGGGCGAGCCTCGGCCGACACAGATACGCAGTATTTT. This chain uses TRBV4-1 with TRBJ2-3; D perhaps matches TRBD1 (6 bases). Trimming took 1 base from V and 2 from J, leaving 19 bases between them. The CDR3 consists of 18 residues. Germline loops: CDR1 MGHRA, CDR2 YSYEKL.

V and J are TRBV6-5 and TRBJ2-1; TRBD2 matches at 11 bases. CDR1 and CDR2 from the germline V gene are MNHEY and SVGAGI. The CDR3 runs 15 residues. V trimming: 7 bases; J trimming: 4 bases; junction bases outside the gene matches: 6. The chain's CDR3 is CASNQLAGVYNEQFF. CDR3 in DNA: TGTGCCAGCAACCAACTAGCGGGGGTATACAATGAGCAGTTCTTC.

The chain employs TRBV30 and TRBJ1-2; D not resolved. This CDR3 is built from 14 residues. Between the trimmed V and J ends, which lost 0 bases and 1 base, there was a span of 9 bases. Germline CDR1 GTSNPN, CDR2 SVGIG (reference sequence). This CDR3 reads CAWSVRRNNYGYTF. Written as DNA, the CDR3 is TGTGCCTGGAGTGTACGGAGGAATAACTATGGCTACACCTTC.

The V and J genes are TRBV27 and TRBJ2-1; 8 bases agree with TRBD1. Germline V lookup: CDR1 MNHEY, CDR2 SMNVEV (reference sequence). This CDR3 contains 15 residues. After removal of 7 bases from V and 2 bases from J, the junction contained 7 bases not matched to a gene. The CDR3 loop is CASIPGQETYNEQFF. As DNA, the CDR3 is TGTGCCAGCATCCCGGGACAGGAGACCTACAATGAGCAGTTCTTC.

This sequence joins TRBV7-6 and TRBJ2-2; TRBD2 might be the D (6 bases). CDR1 is SGHVS, CDR2 FNYEAQ, per germline. The V and J ends lost 2 bases and 0 bases respectively, with 10 bases between them. This CDR3 has 16 residues. CDR3 amino acids: CASSLTGETNTGELFF. CDR3 coding DNA: TGTGCCAGCAGCTTAACGGGAGAAACGAACACCGGGGAGCTGTTTTTT.

J is TRBJ2-7 and V is TRBV29-1; D is uncertain. Trimming pared 4 bases from V and 0 bases from J, leaving 10 bases between. Germline V gene sequence: CDR1 SQVTM, CDR2 ANQGSEA. This CDR3 spans 13 amino acids. DNA for the CDR3: TGCAGCGTTGTCGTACGGAGCTCCTACGAGCAGTACTTC. Translating it yields CSVVVRSSYEQYF.